This TCR beta chain appears in the sequencing data of a study of OX40 agonist ivuxolimab in advanced cancers. Study-level points and caveats: Antigen specificity of clonally expanded peripheral T cells was not established.

Details on this clone: Its antigen is not known.

CDR3 size: 14 residues. V lost 3 bases and J 0 bases, leaving 6 bases between the germline ends. Germline V gene sequence: CDR1 SGHRS, CDR2 YFSETQ. Sampling of blood occurred at baseline, cycle 4 day 1, and cycle 7 day 1. Profiling relied on immunoSEQ multiplex PCR, and the TCRdb table lists in-frame clones only, not all of them. The data hold 50,000 to 70,000 clones, with 70% to 90% observed a single time. The rearrangement joins TRBV5-1 to TRBJ1-4; D is unresolved. Material: CD4+ or CD8+ T cells sorted from blood, obtained in a trial of the OX40 agonist ivuxolimab. The source is an adult with an advanced solid tumor such as melanoma, head and neck, liver or kidney cancer. The CDR3 sequence: CASSSTTTNEKLFF. The CDR3 nucleotides read TGCGCCAGCAGCTCGACAACAACTAATGAAAAACTGTTTTTT.